These 28 T cell receptor beta chains were sequenced from one sample in a study of human T cells and chemical hapten exposure. MiXCR was run by TCRdb on the 5' RACE reads, yielding one entry per CDR3 protein. The sample shows 110,000 or so distinct CDR3 sequences, around a fifth of them seen only once. The authors' total RNA extraction used unfractionated whole blood. The receptors originated from a human donor in good health.

The chain employs TRBV11-2 and TRBJ2-7, with 10 positions matching TRBD1. Losses at the gene ends were 5 bases for V and 2 bases for J; bases not matched to a gene: 9. This CDR3 comprises 16 residues. CDR1 SGHAT and CDR2 FQNNGV come from the germline V gene. The CDR3 region is CASSPEGQGFPYEQYF. CDR3 bases: TGTGCCAGCAGCCCGGAGGGACAGGGGTTTCCCTACGAGCAGTACTTC.

This clonotype showed up just a few times. This chain connects TRBV28 to TRBJ1-1, with D uncertain. The germline CDR1 and CDR2 sequences are MDHEN and SYDVKM. The CDR3 sequence is 10 residues long. Trimming took 5 bases from V and 11 from J, leaving 9 bases between them. CDR3 region: CASSAGLAFF. In DNA form, the CDR3 reads TGTGCCAGCAGTGCTGGTTTGGCTTTCTTT.

The chain couples TRBV6-5 to TRBJ2-7, with TRBD1 identical over 9 bases. CDR1 is MNHEY and CDR2 is SVGAGI in the germline V gene. J gave up 1 base and V 0 bases, and 4 bases lay outside the gene matches. CDR3 size: 16 residues. CDR3 coding DNA: TGTGCCAGCAGTTACTCTTTCGGGACAGGGTCCTACGAGCAGTACTTC. Amino acid sequence: CASSYSFGTGSYEQYF.

This clonotype has only a few counts. The chain links TRBV12-3 or TRBV12-4 to TRBJ2-7; D unresolved. The V end was cut by 1 base, the J end by 2 bases, with 6 bases between. The CDR3 totals 13 residues. Here the CDR3 DNA reads TGTGCCAGCAGTTTAGGCCCCCCCTACGAGCAGTACTTC. Protein sequence: CASSLGPPYEQYF.

This chain joins TRBV30 and TRBJ2-5; TRBD2 matches at 13 bases. The CDR3 is 16 residues long. CDR1 and CDR2 (germline): GTSNPN, SVGIG (reference sequence). Trimming took 2 bases from V and 5 from J; bases not matched to a gene: 8. CDR3 amino acids: CAWSLGTSGTSETQYF. CDR3 bases: TGTGCCTGGAGTCTCGGGACTAGCGGGACGTCGGAGACCCAGTACTTC.

This clonotype was observed a few times. The chain uses TRBV4-1 and TRBJ2-7; D ambiguous. Germline V CDR1 and CDR2: MGHRA, YSYEKL. The V end was cut by 0 bases, the J end by 6 bases, with 6 bases between. This CDR3 spans 12 amino acids. The CDR3 nucleotides are TGCGCCAGCAGCCAAGATGGGCCCGAGCAGTACTTC. It codes for CASSQDGPEQYF.

This clonotype appeared a few times. The chain carries TRBV28 and TRBJ1-5, with D unclear. Per germline, CDR1 MDHEN and CDR2 SYDVKM. The CDR3 length is 17 residues. V was pared by 7 bases and J by 7 bases, with 26 bases between. For the CDR3, the DNA is TGTGCCAGCACCTTAGGGCCCCGCACAGTAGTGGGGCAGCCCCAGCATTTT. It translates to CASTLGPRTVVGQPQHF.

The genes are TRBV4-1 and TRBJ2-7; D remains unclear. The CDR3 spans 14 residues. The V gene's germline CDR1 is MGHRA and CDR2 YSYEKL. Trimming cost V 3 bases and J 0 bases, with 9 bases left between them. The CDR3 sequence: CASSHERTSYEQYF. The CDR3 DNA reads TGCGCCAGCAGCCACGAGAGGACCTCCTACGAGCAGTACTTC.

The chain couples TRBV9 to TRBJ1-2; 7 nucleotides align to TRBD1. This CDR3 spans 16 amino acids. The V gene's germline CDR1 is SGDLS and CDR2 YYNGEE. The V segment lost 4 bases and the J segment 11 bases; nucleotides outside the gene matches: 20. The CDR3 DNA follows: TGTGCCAGCAGCTCGCCCCCCCTAAGGGGGCAAGAAGAGTACACCTTC. It encodes CASSSPPLRGQEEYTF.

The chain employs TRBV6-5 and TRBJ1-6, with 7 bases lining up with TRBD1. The CDR3 contains 16 residues. Germline V gene sequence: CDR1 MNHEY, CDR2 SVGAGI. Germline trimming cut 6 bases from V and 0 bases from J; bases unmatched to any gene: 5. CDR3 loop: CASSLTGSSYNSPLHF. In nucleotides, the CDR3 is TGTGCCAGCAGCCTGACAGGGAGCTCCTATAATTCACCCCTCCACTTT.

This clonotype was counted between two and nine times. The V and J genes are TRBV3-1 and TRBJ1-2; 12 nucleotides match TRBD1. This CDR3 region has 18 residues. J lost 6 bases, V lost 1 base, and 12 bases had no gene match. CDR1 is LGHDT, CDR2 YNNKEL, per germline (reference sequence). CDR3 DNA: TGTGCCAGCAGCCAAGCTATTCTTACCGGGACAGGGGGCAATGGCTACACCTTC. Its protein product is CASSQAILTGTGGNGYTF.

V gene TRBV12-3 or TRBV12-4 combines with J gene TRBJ1-1, with 10 nucleotides matching TRBD1. V gave up 4 bases and J gave up 4 bases; unmatched junction bases: 3. CDR3 length: 14 amino acids. The CDR3 DNA reads TGTGCCAGCAGTTCGACAGGGGGCCTCACTGAAGCTTTCTTT. Its protein is CASSSTGGLTEAFF.

V and J are TRBV9 and TRBJ1-5; D might be TRBD1 (5 bases). V lost 0 bases and J lost 4, with 14 bases in between. The CDR3 extends over 16 amino acids. The germline V gene encodes CDR1 SGDLS and CDR2 YYNGEE. The CDR3 DNA sequence: TGTGCCAGCAGCGTAGGGTCCGCAGGGCATAATCAGCCCCAGCATTTT. This encodes CASSVGSAGHNQPQHF. The whole variable domain, remainder taken from reference TRBV9 and TRBJ1-5, is DSGVTQTPKHLITATGQRVTLRCSPRSGDLSVYWYQQSLDQGLQFLIQYYNGEERAKGNILERFSAQQFPDLHSELNLSSLELGDSALYFCASSVGSAGHNQPQHFGDGTRLSIL.

This clonotype was found a few times. The rearrangement joins TRBV10-3 to TRBJ2-7, with 8 positions matching TRBD2. The CDR3 sequence is 16 residues long. V lost 3 bases, J lost 7 bases, and 14 bases stayed unmatched. From germline, CDR1 is ENHRY and CDR2 SYGVKD. CDR3 in DNA: TGTGCCATCAGTGATCCGATGACTAGCGAATCGTGGGAGCAGTACTTC. Translating it yields CAISDPMTSESWEQYF.

This clonotype was detected only a few times. The chain combines TRBV6-1 with TRBJ2-2, with 7 nucleotides matching TRBD1. The ends lost 0 bases at V and 6 bases at J; junction bases unmatched: 4. Germline V gives CDR1 MNHNS, CDR2 SASEGT. CDR3 length equals 15 residues. CDR3 residues: CASSEAHRGAGELFF. CDR3 nucleotide sequence: TGTGCCAGCAGTGAAGCCCACAGGGGCGCCGGGGAGCTGTTTTTT.

This chain links TRBV30 with TRBJ2-5, with a possible D match to TRBD1 (5 bases). The CDR3 loop spans 14 amino acids. V lost 1 base to trimming and J lost 5 bases, with 14 bases between them. The V gene's germline CDR1 is GTSNPN and CDR2 SVGIG (reference sequence). The CDR3 reads CAWSADILRETQYF. DNA of the CDR3: TGTGCCTGGAGTGCGGACATTTTGCGGGAGACCCAGTACTTC. The complete variable domain, with remaining parts taken from reference TRBV30 and TRBJ2-5, reads SQTIHQWPATLVQPVGSPLSLECTVEGTSNPNLYWYRQAAGRGLQLLFYSVGIGQISSEVPQNLSASRPQDRQFILSSKKLLLSDSGFYLCAWSADILRETQYFGPGTRLLVL.

This clonotype has only a few counts. The CDR3 is CASSSDGMFF. CDR3 DNA sequence: TGTGCCAGCAGCTCCGACGGTATGTTCTTC. The V and J genes are TRBV7-9 and TRBJ2-1; no firm D call. Trimming shortened V by 4 bases and J by 15 bases, and 10 bases separated the two germline ends. CDR3 length: 10 amino acids. Germline CDR1 reads SEHNR; CDR2 reads FQNEAQ (reference sequence). The full variable domain, in which reference TRBV7-9 and TRBJ2-1 provide the parts outside the CDR3, is DTGVSQNPRHKITKRGQNVTFRCDPISEHNRLYWYRQTLGQGPEFLTYFQNEAQLEKSRLLSDRFSAERPKGSFSTLEIQRTEQGDSAMYLCASSSDGMFFGPGTRLTVL.

This clonotype has just one count. The chain joins TRBV4-1 to TRBJ2-7; either TRBD1 or TRBD2 may supply D (6 bases each). CDR1 is MGHRA and CDR2 is YSYEKL in the germline V gene. The CDR3 consists of 15 residues. V was shortened by 3 bases and J by 2 bases, with 14 bases between the two germline ends. The CDR3 bases are TGCGCCAGCAGCCACCCTCCGGAGGGGGCCTACGAGCAGTACTTC. Translated, it gives CASSHPPEGAYEQYF.

There are a few counts of this clonotype. The chain uses TRBV29-1 and TRBJ2-5, with D possibly TRBD1 on 5 matching bases. Germline CDR1 reads SQVTM; CDR2 reads ANQGSEA. V was cut by 4 bases and J by 5 bases, with 11 bases left in between. This CDR3 region has 12 residues. CDR3 DNA sequence: TGCAGCGTTGGAAAGGGGCTGGAGACCCAGTACTTC. Translated, it gives CSVGKGLETQYF.

V usage is TRBV20-1 and J usage is TRBJ1-5; 9 nucleotides align to TRBD1. The CDR3 is made up of 13 amino acids. CDR1 and CDR2 from the germline V gene are DFQATT and SNEGSKA (reference sequence). Trimming cost V 6 bases and J 7 bases; bases outside gene matches: 7. The CDR3 is CSARTGVEQPQHF. The DNA for the CDR3 is TGCAGTGCGCGGACAGGGGTTGAACAGCCCCAGCATTTT.

This clonotype was recorded a few times. V and J are TRBV20-1 and TRBJ2-7, with D uncertain. This CDR3 is built from 12 residues. Between the trimmed V and J ends, which lost 2 bases and 4 bases, there was a span of 9 bases. Germline V gene sequence: CDR1 DFQATT, CDR2 SNEGSKA (reference sequence). In DNA form, the CDR3 reads TGCAGTGCTAGATCCCAGGAATACGAGCAGTACTTC. This sequence encodes CSARSQEYEQYF.

This clonotype has only a few counts. This chain joins TRBV7-8 and TRBJ2-5; D perhaps matches TRBD1 (6 bases). Deletions cut 5 bases from V and 4 bases from J, with 17 bases between. The germline CDR1 and CDR2 sequences are SGHVS and FQNEAQ. The CDR3 sequence is 15 residues long. CDR3 nucleotide sequence: TGTGCCAGCAGCGGAGGCAGGGGTGATTCAGAGACCCAGTACTTC. It yields the protein CASSGGRGDSETQYF.

The chain carries TRBV27 and TRBJ2-3; TRBD1 matches at 9 bases. V was pared by 5 bases and J by 6 bases, with 9 bases of the junction left unmatched. CDR3 length equals 15 residues. CDR1 and CDR2 from the germline V gene are MNHEY and SMNVEV (reference sequence). The CDR3 spells CASSRWGTGKDTQYF. The CDR3 DNA follows: TGTGCCAGCAGTCGGTGGGGGACAGGGAAGGATACGCAGTATTTT.

This clonotype appeared a few times. The genes are TRBV24-1 and TRBJ2-2; D not resolved. This CDR3 is 13 amino acids long. V was clipped by 7 bases and J by 4 bases, with 9 bases between them. Germline CDR1 is KGHDR and CDR2 is SFDVKD. The CDR3 DNA sequence: TGTGCCACCAGGGGGTTGGGCACCGGGGAGCTGTTTTTT. Protein: CATRGLGTGELFF.

The chain recombines TRBV20-1 with TRBJ2-7; 10 nucleotides line up with TRBD2. This CDR3 spans 14 amino acids. J lost 5 bases, V lost 0 bases, and 4 bases had no gene match. CDR1 DFQATT and CDR2 SNEGSKA come from the germline V gene (reference sequence). The CDR3 DNA sequence: TGCAGTGCTAGAGAACTAGCGGGATTCCACGAGCAGTACTTC. Translated: CSARELAGFHEQYF.

The chain uses TRBV2 and TRBJ2-7; D uncertain. V dropped 6 bases and J dropped 11 bases, with 17 bases sitting between them. Germline V gene data show CDR1 as SNHLY and CDR2 as FYNNEI. The CDR3 contains 12 residues. CDR3 nucleotide sequence: TGTGCCAGCAGCCCAACTGGCAGTAGGGAGTACTTC. This encodes CASSPTGSREYF.

In this sample, this clonotype turned up a few times. This chain uses TRBV29-1 with TRBJ2-3; the D gene is possibly TRBD2 (5 bases). V lost 4 bases and J lost 3, with 8 bases in between. The germline V gene encodes CDR1 SQVTM and CDR2 ANQGSEA. The CDR3 length is 12 residues. For the CDR3, the DNA is TGCAGCGTTGGTCCGGGGACAGATACGCAGTATTTT. This gives the protein CSVGPGTDTQYF.

This clonotype was observed a few times. V gene TRBV6-5 combines with J gene TRBJ2-3; D is possibly TRBD1 or TRBD2 (5 bases each). This CDR3 is 14 amino acids long. The V gene lost 6 bases and the J gene lost 4 bases, with 14 bases spanning the gap. CDR1 is MNHEY and CDR2 is SVGAGI in the germline V gene. The CDR3 nucleotides are TGTGCCAGCAGCCTTACAGGACTTTCAGATACGCAGTATTTT. Encoded protein: CASSLTGLSDTQYF.